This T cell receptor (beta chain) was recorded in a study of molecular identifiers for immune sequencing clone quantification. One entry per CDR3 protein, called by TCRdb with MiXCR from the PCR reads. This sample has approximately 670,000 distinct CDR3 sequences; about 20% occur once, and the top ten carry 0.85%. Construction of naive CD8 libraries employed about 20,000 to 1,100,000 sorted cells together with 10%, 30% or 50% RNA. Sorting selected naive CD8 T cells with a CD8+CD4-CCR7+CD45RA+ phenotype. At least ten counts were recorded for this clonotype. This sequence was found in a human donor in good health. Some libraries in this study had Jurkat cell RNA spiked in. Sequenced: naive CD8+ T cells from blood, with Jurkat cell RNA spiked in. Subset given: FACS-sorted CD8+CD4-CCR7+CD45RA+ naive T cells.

CDR3 in DNA: TGCAGTGCTAGAGATGGATTAGGCGGGGGCAAGACCCAGTACTTC. This codes for CSARDGLGGGKTQYF. The chain recombines TRBV20-1 with TRBJ2-5, with D perhaps matching TRBD2 (7 bases). The V gene's germline CDR1 is DFQATT and CDR2 SNEGSKA (reference sequence). V lost 0 bases to trimming and J lost 6 bases, with 17 bases between them. This CDR3 region has 15 residues.